This TCR beta chain was recorded in a study of cytomegalovirus exposure and HLA in healthy donors. This clone has more than one count but fewer than ten. Its specificity is not known. Study-wide findings and caveats: Reportedly, TCR beta sequences accurately predicted HLA-A and HLA-B alleles in most subjects. Later work found most CMV-associated TCR beta chains apparently HLA-restricted.

It was with 60 Vbeta and 13 Jbeta primers that the PCR ran. Original data processing: A follow-up analysis tallied tens of millions of unique TCR beta chains, roughly 11 million shared. Measured with immunoSEQ multiplex PCR; TCRdb has only the in-frame clones, and not every one. Clonal size and the V and J genes are those of that table, whereas D and trimming came from the DNA. Here the sample spans about 69,000 clones, around 68% being singletons. V was cut by 1 base and J by 10 bases, with 13 bases left in between. Per the germline V gene, CDR1 is SEHNR and CDR2 is FQNEAQ (reference sequence). This CDR3 is built from 13 residues.

Sequenced sample: PBMCs. This sequence joins TRBV7-9 and TRBJ1-1; D is possibly TRBD1 (6 bases). The clonotype comes from a woman aged 25-40 years in good health and CMV-seronegative. This chain's CDR3 is CASSLVIGRGAFF. The CDR3 DNA follows: TGTGCCAGCAGCTTAGTTATCGGCAGGGGAGCTTTCTTT.